A selection of T cell receptor beta chains follows, all from one sample in a study of blood T cell repertoires in COVID-19. Clones were read by immunoSEQ multiplex PCR, and TCRdb kept only the in-frame ones, dropping some. The top ten clones hold 6.3% of a sample with about 94,000 clones, around 81% of them seen once. Sequenced sample: peripheral blood. Receptor source: a man aged 60-69 years with acute or convalescent COVID-19. The CDR3 runs from the conserved cysteine through the conserved F or W. A D gene is named only where the DNA matches it firmly. A clone size is listed for some rows: how often the clone was seen (once, few, many), or a class if it is expanded.

NA NA TRBJ2-1 TRBV11-3 TGTGCCAGCAGCTTAGGGACAAACCCCTACAATGAGCAGTTCTTC CASSLGTNPYNEQFF
TRBD1 NA TRBJ2-7 TRBV19 TGTGCCAGTAGTGTAGACAGGGCCTACGAGCAGTACTTC CASSVDRAYEQYF
TRBD1 NA TRBJ1-2 TRBV7-9 TGTGCCAGCAGCTCCGATGCGGACAGGGGGCTGAGGATGAACTATGGCTACACCTTC CASSSDADRGLRMNYGYTF
TRBD1 once TRBJ2-2 TRBV19 TGTGCCAGTAGTATACAGGGGGCTGCCGGGGAGCTGTTTTTT CASSIQGAAGELFF
TRBD1 NA TRBJ1-1 TRBV2 TGTGCCAGCAGTGGGGACAGGACAAACACTGAAGCTTTCTTT CASSGDRTNTEAFF
NA NA TRBJ1-3 TRBV9 TGTGCCAGCAGCGTCTATGGCTCTGGAAACACCATATATTTT CASSVYGSGNTIYF
NA NA TRBJ1-1 TRBV7-9 TGTGCCAGCAGCTTAGGACAGATGAACACTGAAGCTTTCTTT CASSLGQMNTEAFF
TRBD1 NA TRBJ1-2 TRBV30 TGTGCCTGGAGCCCGACAGGGCCTTATGGCTACACCTTC CAWSPTGPYGYTF
TRBD1 NA TRBJ1-2 TRBV2 TGTGCCAGCAGCCAACAGGGGCGTTATGGCTACACCTTC CASSQQGRYGYTF
NA NA TRBJ2-1 TRBV13 TGTGCCAGCAGCTTTACCGGGGACTACAATGAGCAGTTCTTC CASSFTGDYNEQFF
NA NA TRBJ1-2 TRBV9 TGTGCCAGCAGCGTAGGGCAGGGGCTGGGCTATGGCTACACCTTC CASSVGQGLGYGYTF
NA NA TRBJ1-1 TRBV4-1 TGCGCCAGCAGCCAATGGGGAGTAGACACTGAAGCTTTCTTT CASSQWGVDTEAFF
TRBD2 NA TRBJ2-7 TRBV2 TGTGCCAGCAGGGATTCATCCGGGACTAGCGGTACCTACGAGCAGTACTTC CASRDSSGTSGTYEQYF
TRBD2 NA TRBJ2-1 TRBV27 TGTGCCAGCAGCCTGAGCGGGGGGGTTTACAATGAGCAGTTCTTC CASSLSGGVYNEQFF
TRBD1 once TRBJ1-2 TRBV4-2 TGTGCCAGCAGCCAAGCCAGGGGGGACTATGGCTACACCTTC CASSQARGDYGYTF
NA NA TRBJ2-2 TRBV11-3 TGTGCCAGCGGTTCGACAGGGAACACCGGGGAGCTGTTTTTT CASGSTGNTGELFF
NA NA TRBJ2-2 TRBV11-3 TGTGCCAGCAGCTTAGGTCCCCAGGCGAACACCGGGGAGCTGTTTTTT CASSLGPQANTGELFF
NA few TRBJ2-2 TRBV3-1/TRBV3-2 TGTGCCAGCAGCCAAGCCGGGGGACGAAACGGGGAGCTGTTTTTT CASSQAGGRNGELFF
NA NA TRBJ1-1 TRBV4-3 TGCGCCAGCAGCCAAGGAGGGCAGGTGAACACTGAAGCTTTCTTT CASSQGGQVNTEAFF
NA few TRBJ2-7 TRBV5-1 TGCGCCAGCAGCTTGGGACAGGGAGGAACCAACGAGCAGTACTTC CASSLGQGGTNEQYF
TRBD2 NA TRBJ2-7 TRBV2 TGTGCCAGCAGTGACCCCAGCGGGGGGCCTTACGAGCAGTACTTC CASSDPSGGPYEQYF
NA NA TRBJ2-5 TRBV5-1 TGCGCCAGCAGCCCTGTGTGGGGGCAGGGGAATGGCGAGACCCAGTACTTC CASSPVWGQGNGETQYF
NA NA TRBJ2-7 TRBV3-1/TRBV3-2 TGTGCCAGCAGCCAAGAGGGCCACGAGACCTACGAGCAGTACTTC CASSQEGHETYEQYF
TRBD1 NA TRBJ1-2 TRBV18 TGTGCCAGCTCACGGGACAGGGAGGACTATGGCTACACCTTC CASSRDREDYGYTF
NA NA TRBJ2-5 TRBV5-6 TGTGCCAGCAGCTGGGGTAGCGTTATGAGTGAGACCCAGTACTTC CASSWGSVMSETQYF
NA NA TRBJ1-1 TRBV2 TGTGCCAGCAGTCTGCAGGCTTACACTGAAGCTTTCTTT CASSLQAYTEAFF
TRBD2 NA TRBJ2-3 TRBV9 TGTGCCAGCAGCGTTGAGCGGGGGGGTATAGATACGCAGTATTTT CASSVERGGIDTQYF
NA NA TRBJ1-2 TRBV5-4 TGTGCCAGCAGCTTGGACACAGGAGATGGCTACACCTTC CASSLDTGDGYTF
TRBD2 NA TRBJ2-7 TRBV12-3/TRBV12-4 TGTGCCAGCAGTGGGACTAGTAACGAGCAGTACTTC CASSGTSNEQYF
TRBD1 NA TRBJ1-5 TRBV4-1 TGCGCCAGCAGCCATCAGACAGGGGTAGATCAGCCCCAGCATTTT CASSHQTGVDQPQHF
NA NA TRBJ2-5 TRBV9 TGTGCCAGCAGCGTAGAATTCGGCGGAGGGACCCAGTACTTC CASSVEFGGGTQYF
TRBD1 NA TRBJ2-7 TRBV19 TGTGCCAGCGGGGCCCTGGGACAGTCTCCCTACGAGCAGTACTTC CASGALGQSPYEQYF
NA NA TRBJ2-3 TRBV6-5 TGTGCCAGCAGTCTGACGGGAGTGCAGGATACGCAGTATTTT CASSLTGVQDTQYF
NA NA TRBJ2-1 TRBV5-6 TGTGCCAGCAGCTTGTGGAGGAGCGGCTACAATGAGCAGTTCTTC CASSLWRSGYNEQFF
TRBD2 NA TRBJ2-2 TRBV7-3 TGTGCCAGCAGCTTTCGCGGGGGGAAGACCTTCTCCGGGGAGCTGTTTTTT CASSFRGGKTFSGELFF